This TCR beta chain was sequenced for a study of glioma-infiltrating T cells after dendritic cell vaccination. Across the whole study: Patients received autologous tumor lysate-pulsed dendritic cell vaccination between about 2003 and 2013. Dendritic cells derived from monocytes and pulsed with autologous tumor lysate formed the vaccine.

Input was 2 ug genomic DNA, or all available if less. The primer mix had 60 V beta and 13 J beta primers. The table came from immunoSEQ multiplex PCR; TCRdb's copy has only in-frame clones and leaves some out. The top ten clones hold more than 15% of a sample with tens of thousands of clones, about 80% of them seen once. Described time point: after dendritic cell vaccination, including at tumor progression/relapse. Deletions cut 4 bases from V and 3 bases from J, with 7 bases between. CDR1 is ENHRY, CDR2 SYGVKD, per germline. The CDR3 extends over 14 amino acids. The sample in question was blood, obtained after dendritic cell vaccination. This chain uses TRBV10-3 with TRBJ1-6; maybe TRBD1 (6 bases). The receptor was isolated from a human donor with glioblastoma. CDR3 DNA sequence: TGTGCCATCAGTGTGGACAGCTATAATTCACCCCTCCACTTT. Protein sequence: CAISVDSYNSPLHF.